The rows below give T cell receptor beta chains drawn from one sample of a study of cytomegalovirus exposure and HLA in healthy donors. Measured with immunoSEQ multiplex PCR; TCRdb has only the in-frame clones, and not every one. The data contain around 90,000 clones, less than 85% of them singletons. The sequencing sample was made of PBMCs. The receptors were sampled from a man aged 35 to 55 in good health and CMV-seropositive. The CDR3 runs from the conserved cysteine through the conserved F or W. The D gene is left open where the match is weak. Some rows have no size entry. The others give once, few or many, or a class for an expanded clone.

v_call,j_call,clone_size,d_call,cdr3_aa,cdr3_nt
TRBV9,TRBJ2-7,.,TRBD1,CASSVATGPPYEQYF,TGTGCCAGCAGCGTAGCGACAGGGCCCCCCTACGAGCAGTACTTC
TRBV18,TRBJ1-6,.,TRBD1,CASSPLLDRGDSPLHF,TGTGCCAGCTCACCACTACTCGACAGGGGGGACTCACCCCTCCACTTT
TRBV29-1,TRBJ2-5,.,TRBD2,CSVWTSAQETQYF,TGCAGCGTTTGGACTAGCGCCCAAGAGACCCAGTACTTC
TRBV2,TRBJ1-5,.,TRBD1,CASSEMAGGVSNQPQHF,TGTGCCAGCAGTGAAATGGCAGGGGGAGTTAGCAATCAGCCCCAGCATTTT
TRBV10-3,TRBJ1-6,.,.,CAISLRALGGSPLHF,TGTGCCATCAGCCTTAGGGCATTGGGGGGGTCACCCCTCCACTTT
TRBV19,TRBJ1-4,.,.,CASSSGGTTNEKLFF,TGTGCCAGTAGCTCTGGCGGGACAACTAATGAAAAACTGTTTTTT
TRBV5-1,TRBJ1-4,once,.,CASSSTFTNEKLFF,TGCGCCAGCAGCTCAACTTTTACTAATGAAAAACTGTTTTTT
TRBV5-6,TRBJ2-7,.,.,CASSLVSVYEQYF,TGTGCCAGCAGCTTGGTTTCGGTCTACGAGCAGTACTTC
TRBV5-1,TRBJ2-7,.,TRBD1,CASSSDRVGEQYF,TGCGCCAGCAGCTCGGACAGGGTTGGTGAGCAGTACTTC
TRBV30,TRBJ1-1,few,.,CAWSLSKTEAFF,TGTGCCTGGAGTCTTTCTAAGACTGAAGCTTTCTTT
TRBV6-5,TRBJ2-7,.,.,CASSRGHEQYF,TGTGCCAGCAGCAGGGGACACGAGCAGTACTTC
TRBV5-1,TRBJ2-5,.,.,CASSQGSQGETQYF,TGCGCCAGCAGCCAGGGGTCCCAAGGCGAGACCCAGTACTTC
TRBV6-5,TRBJ2-7,.,.,CASSSGRSYEQYF,TGTGCCAGCAGTAGCGGAAGGTCCTACGAGCAGTACTTC
TRBV11-2,TRBJ1-5,few,.,CASSLGSRDQPQHF,TGTGCCAGCAGCTTAGGGTCCCGGGATCAGCCCCAGCATTTT
TRBV25-1,TRBJ2-7,.,.,CASSEFKGLPPYEQYF,TGTGCCAGCAGTGAATTTAAAGGACTACCACCCTACGAGCAGTACTTC
TRBV2,TRBJ1-4,.,TRBD1,CASSGQGAKGEKLFF,TGTGCCAGCAGTGGGCAGGGGGCCAAAGGTGAAAAACTGTTTTTT
TRBV7-8,TRBJ2-5,.,.,CASSTRRRRQSGETQYF,TGTGCCAGCAGCACCCGCCGCCGCCGGCAGTCGGGGGAGACCCAGTACTTC
TRBV6-6,TRBJ1-2,.,.,CASRETANYGYTF,TGTGCCAGCAGAGAGACAGCAAACTATGGCTACACCTTC
TRBV2,TRBJ2-2,few,.,CASGGDRVAGVNTGELFF,TGTGCCAGCGGGGGGGACAGGGTAGCGGGAGTGAACACCGGGGAGCTGTTTTTT
TRBV19,TRBJ2-1,.,TRBD1,CASSRGEGQVGEQFF,TGTGCCAGTAGTAGAGGAGAGGGACAGGTCGGCGAGCAGTTCTTC
TRBV19,TRBJ2-1,.,TRBD1,CASSIYTGDEQFF,TGTGCCAGTAGTATCTACACAGGGGATGAGCAGTTCTTC
TRBV11-2,TRBJ1-1,.,.,CASSLIAGKHTEAFF,TGTGCCAGCAGCTTAATCGCAGGAAAGCACACTGAAGCTTTCTTT
TRBV5-1,TRBJ2-3,.,.,CASSFRPAITDTQYF,TGCGCCAGCAGCTTTCGCCCAGCGATCACAGATACGCAGTATTTT